Sequencing of this T cell receptor beta chain was carried out in a study of CD8 T cells in Susac syndrome. Negative isolation was used for CD8+ and CD4+ T cells, and FACS enrichment was applied to TEMRA cells. Germline V gene lookup returns CDR1 MNHEY and CDR2 SVGAGI. V lost 2 bases to trimming and J lost 0 bases, with 9 bases between them. The length of the CDR3 is 15 residues. cDNA came from about 0.5 to 1 ug RNA primed by random hexamers. The method of amplification for TCR beta CDR3 was immunoSEQ multiplex PCR, covering 54 Vbeta and 13 Jbeta. TCRdb analysed the immunoSEQ multiplex PCR reads with MiXCR anew, one entry per CDR3 protein. In the table there are 150,000 or so distinct CDR3 sequences, nearly 97% of which are singletons.

The origin of this receptor is a human donor with multiple sclerosis. Material for sequencing was CD8+ T cells from PBMCs. The chain couples TRBV6-5 to TRBJ2-3; D uncertain. CDR3: CASSYGIVSTDTQYF. The CDR3 nucleotides are TGTGCCAGCAGTTACGGGATAGTTAGCACAGATACGCAGTATTTT.